This TCR beta chain is from a study of blood T cells in healthy people across ages (dated by TCRdb to 2015 to 2017). Context from the whole study: In model experiments, roughly one uniquely barcoded TCR beta cDNA molecule per two T cells was captured by template switching. To track age-related changes in TCR beta repertoire diversity, the study relied on deep sequencing normalized with unique cDNA molecular identifiers. Donors were grouped into four age groups: young (average approximately 15 years), middle-aged (roughly 38), aged (about 59) and long-lived (about 90). To avoid experimental bias, donors of different ages were spread randomly across the sequencing lanes. For two donors (one aged 18 to 30 and one aged 80 or older), the study analyzed two additional independent replicas of 1 million unique cDNA reads from the same blood draw.

This clonotype has a handful of counts. It lacks a known antigen. One junction end does not reproduce the germline sequence, and a read error may be involved. The CDR3 runs 13 residues from the cysteine to the phenylalanine. Only CDR3 DNA is held: 39 bases, read in frame from base 1. CDR1 and CDR2 (SGHVS, FQNEAQ) derive from the germline V gene. The full study reports these points: Bulk unsorted PBMC profiling prevented conclusive comparison of naive and antigen-experienced compartments. There was a strong correlation between observed TCR beta diversity and the percentage of naive T cells measured by flow cytometry. Observed TCR beta diversity per million T cells fell roughly linearly with age, and a significant reduction was already apparent by age roughly 40. Compared with the aged group, the long-lived group had more naive CD4+ T cells, fewer expanded clones and increased TCR diversity, a pattern suggesting age selection. Estimates of total diversity based on one million sequenced T cells were regarded as lower bounds and as underestimates. The CMV infection status of donors was not known, potentially confounding age-related changes in expanded clonotypes.

Systemically healthy Caucasian individuals from Russia, 39 in total and aged roughly 6 to 100 years, were included as donors. Ten milliliters of peripheral blood were drawn from each donor into EDTA-treated Vacutainer tubes. Ficoll-Paque density-gradient centrifugation was used to isolate PBMCs, with at least 7 million per sample. Total RNA, at least 5.5 micrograms per sample, was extracted from PBMCs with Trizol reagent. For every donor, flow cytometry on a PBMC aliquot measured the percentage of naive CD45RAhigh/CD27high T cells. The method behind the library was 5' RACE. The run used an Illumina HiSeq 2500. A second PCR of about 6 to 12 cycles was performed with a sample-barcoded 5' primer and a J-beta primer mix. A template-switch 5' adaptor carrying 12 random nucleotides introduced a unique molecular identifier onto each TCR beta cDNA molecule. At least 2.5 million CDR3-containing paired-end reads were obtained from each sample. First-strand cDNA was synthesized from all RNA with the Mint cDNA synthesis kit, primed by a TRBC-specific oligonucleotide. Following uracil-DNA glycosylase treatment, all cDNA underwent a first 18-cycle PCR with the universal primers M1SS and BC2_uni_R. In the original analysis: Normalization of each sample was performed by random selection of 1 million high-quality reads, each carrying a distinct molecular identifier. Reads with shared molecular identifiers were discarded instead of being binned into consensus sequences. MiTCR, run with a Q25 quality threshold and the strictest error-elimination algorithm, handled CDR3 identification, clonotype clustering and error correction. A nonparametric unseen species model using Euler transformation provided a lower-bound estimate of total TCR beta diversity. TCRdb took the public reads, trimmed them with fastp at Q25, ran MiXCR for clone calling and kept in-frame beta chains. Rows are combined by CDR3 protein, so each entry shows the most common genes and DNA. In this record, the V and J calls reflect TCRdb's handling and not the investigators' own analysis. Here the sample has some 700,000 distinct CDR3 sequences; 22% occur a single time. The ten biggest clones cover around 21% of the sample.

The chain couples TRBV7-8 to TRBJ2-6, with a tentative D gene TRBD1 over 5 matching bases. This TCR was recovered from a man between 65 and 85 years old in good health. The sequenced material came from blood. The base sequence is TGTGCCAGCAGCTTACCTTTCCCAGGGATTTGGGCTTTC. It translates as CASSLPFPGIWAF. Joined to the reference TRBV7-8 and TRBJ2-6 proteins, this CDR3 gives the full variable domain: GAGVSQSPRYKVAKRGQDVALRCDPISGHVSLFWYQQALGQGPEFLTYFQNEAQLDKSGLPSDRFFAERPEGSVSTLKIQRTQQEDSAVYLCASSLPFPGIWAFGAGSRLTVL.